This is a list of T cell receptor beta chains from one sample in a study of identical twins. TCRdb recomputed calls from the 5' RACE reads with MiXCR, one row per CDR3 protein. The sample includes 450,000 or so distinct CDR3 sequences, over 11% seen only once; the top ten take approximately 0.9%. These same records also appear under a second study, on yellow fever vaccine responses in identical twins.

Sequenced: CD4+ T cells sorted from blood. These receptors all come from a woman aged 18-29 years in good health. Each CDR3 is given with its conserved first and last residue.

v_gene | CDR3aa
TRBV30 | CAWRAGRETQYF
TRBV20-1 | CSAKIGQGNTIYF
TRBV28 | CASSLSGPKTQHF
TRBV6-5 | CASNSLGGNTEAFF
TRBV15 | CATSRVRTGTTEQYF
TRBV5-4 | CASSFGQVMAQYF
TRBV28 | CASNSGGGPSYEQYF
TRBV12-5 | CASGLGQGYTGELFF
TRBV6-5 | CASSYGGATYEQYF
TRBV5-6 | CASSGGGRNQPQHF
TRBV7-6 | CASSSTQDTSGANVLTF
TRBV6-4 | CASSSKHPTGGNEQFF
TRBV20-1 | CSARGAGTSGISTTGELFF
TRBV7-3 | CASSPQAGELFF
TRBV6-2/TRBV6-3 | CASRLNVETQYF
TRBV14 | CASSRTLGLAGGPWTYEQYF
TRBV7-9 | CASSLAAGRTGELFF